This T cell receptor beta chain is from a study of blood T cell repertoires in COVID-19. The overall study: T cells, B-cell-depleted T cells, or PBMCs supplied cDNA or gDNA.

Germline V lookup: CDR1 MNHEY, CDR2 SVGAGI. The CDR3 covers 14 residues. The ends were cut back, 7 bases at V and 0 bases at J, with 10 bases in the middle. This study enrolled people aged roughly 18 to 89 from about 24 US geographic areas. Participants had their cohort set by participant-reported clinical history. Clones were read by immunoSEQ multiplex PCR, and TCRdb kept only the in-frame ones, dropping some. The sample lists 400,000 or so clones; approximately 87% were seen once. Sequencing was performed on PBMCs or T cells enriched from blood (not recorded which). The J gene is TRBJ1-3, the V gene TRBV6-5; TRBD1 might be the D (5 bases). The source is a man aged 40-49 years in a cohort exposed to, infected with or recovered from COVID-19 (not recorded which). The CDR3 DNA follows: TGTGCCAGCACGGAGACAGTCTCTGGAAACACCATATATTTT. Amino acids: CASTETVSGNTIYF.